This T cell receptor (beta chain) is from a study of cytomegalovirus exposure and HLA in healthy donors (dated by TCRdb to 2015 to 2018). With respect to the entire study: According to an earlier analysis of around 600 of the donors, some 170 million T cells yielded 120 million or so unique TCR beta sequences and around 280 Gb of sequence data. Among around 400 genotyped donors of the cohort, an average of roughly 230,000 unique TCR beta nucleotide sequences was sequenced per donor, of which 15% to 20% were non-productive. An earlier analysis of 587 of the donors used high-throughput TCR beta sequencing to judge whether each TCR beta V gene segment behaved as functional or pseudogenic. Besides the first cohort of approximately 710 subjects, a separate validation cohort made up of roughly 120 different subjects was used. The study aimed to test whether signatures of past pathogen exposure could be identified by cataloging public T cell receptors. Rather than using new phenotypic data, the later analysis identified candidate immune exposures from TCR beta sequences and from how often those sequences occurred across donors. Both class I and class II loci were covered by HLA typing, at four-digit resolution. Among the roughly 410 genotyped donors, approximately 81% belonged to the genetic ancestry cluster associated with self-reported Caucasian donors. In a later genetic analysis, genome-wide SNP genotypes for about 60% of the 666 donors were used, and that subset was treated as a discovery cohort. About 320 gigabases of sequencing data and approximately 85 million unique TCR sequences were included in an early release covering roughly 700 HLA-typed donors. Using immunosequencing, the study profiled T cell repertoires from fewer than 700 subjects and related those repertoires to cytomegalovirus serostatus. Typing coverage varied by locus: roughly 629-630 donors for A, B, C, DRB1 and DQB1; 522 for DQA1; around 570 for DPA1; approximately 470 for DPB1. A later analysis re-analyzed previously published TCR beta repertoires from approximately 670 donors and added high-resolution HLA genotyping to study TCR occurrence patterns. The study combined high-throughput TCR immunosequencing, statistical association of individual TCRs with disease status, and machine learning to predict cytomegalovirus infection status. All discovery cohort repertoires had been generated on a single sequencing platform. Donor age, sex, ethnicity and CMV serostatus were compiled together with the repertoire data. Four to six DR-DQ haplotypes were handled as single units for association and clustering, since linkage in the cohort was strong.

The cohort was made up of 500 to 800 healthy bone marrow donors. At the time of sampling, all cohort members were nominally healthy, though unrecorded immune exposures were likely present. The donor tested CMV seronegative and was one of the 352 seronegative cohort members. Each donor provided a peripheral blood sample, and peripheral blood mononuclear cells were used for TCR beta sequencing. Genomic DNA extraction from the blood cell samples was performed with the Qiagen DNeasy Blood Extraction Kit. Germline trimming amounts to 7 bases on V and 4 bases on J, with 3 as the count of junction bases outside the gene matches. The germline V gene specifies SGHDN as CDR1 and FVKESK as CDR2. From the cysteine up to the phenylalanine, the CDR3 has a length of 14 residues. The DNA shown is the 42-base CDR3, in frame from base 1. The library was built by means of the immunoSEQ multiplex PCR assay. For the multiplex PCR, a mixture combining 60 forward primers for TCR Vbeta segments and 13 reverse primers for TCR Jbeta segments was used. Amplification of the CDR3 region of rearranged TCR beta genes was performed with a multiplex PCR assay on genomic DNA. The amplified TCR beta libraries were sequenced on the Illumina HiSeq System as 87-base-pair reads. The study's processing was this. Across the 500 to 700 repertoires, a later analysis counted tens of millions of unique TCR beta chains, 9 million to 14 million of which were shared by at least two donors. Raw reads were error-corrected and collapsed into unique sequences by a nearest-neighbor algorithm in which closely related sequences were merged to remove PCR and sequencing errors. Alignment of CDR3 sequences to IMGT reference sequences was used to assign V, D and J gene segments. For a sequence to be retained, at least a six-nucleotide match to both a V gene segment and a J gene segment was required. Rearrangements were called productive when the CDR3 lacked stop codons and stayed in frame with V and J; all others were non-productive. CDR3 was defined according to IMGT convention as the region running from the second conserved V-encoded cysteine to the conserved J-encoded phenylalanine. In an earlier analysis of around 640 of the donors, sequences lacking an unambiguous match to a single V gene segment were excluded. In an earlier analysis of 587 of the donors, a V segment was called functional when productive rearrangements were above 56.7%, and segregating when the standard deviation between donors exceeded 5%. A statistical classification framework was built for diagnosing cytomegalovirus status from the catalog of TCR beta chain sequences. In a later analysis, V and J genes were assigned by comparing TCR nucleotide sequences against IMGT/GENE-DB human TR gene sequences. The TCRdist pipeline was used in a later analysis to assign CDR3 sequences and most-parsimonious VDJ recombination scenarios. In a later analysis, each TCR beta chain was defined by its CDR3 amino acid sequence together with its V-gene family, and reads without a unique V-gene family were excluded. In a later analysis, fewer than 650 highly shared, low-generation-probability nucleotide sequences were removed to address suspected cross-contamination and a sequencing artifact. A later analysis calculated a clonal expansion index for each public chain from normalized within-repertoire ranks of inferred template counts. A later analysis computed generation probabilities with a VDJ recombination model fitted to out-of-frame rearrangements, and checked the results against IGoR. Hypergeometric tests were used in a later analysis to score TCR-TCR, TCR-HLA and TCR-CMV co-occurrence, with a repertoire-size bias correction applied to the TCR pairs. A later analysis estimated false discovery rates by permuting HLA or CMV assignments 20 times. In a later analysis, co-occurring TCRs were grouped using DBSCAN, and TCRdist sequence similarity was added for clustering within HLA-allele-positive subsets. Repertoires with fewer than 30,000 or more than 120,000 public chains, plus five repertoires with anomalous nucleotide sharing, were excluded from co-occurrence clustering. TCRdb stores this immuneACCESS table with in-frame sequences only. Part of the clones is absent; in the studies checked, under half of the shortfall reflects unresolved V genes, and no reason is known for the rest. V and J calls and clone size are copied from that table; D and trimming were computed from the DNA. In all, the sample holds about 140,000 clones, and approximately 70% of those were seen once. The ten largest clones capture 1.3% of the sample.

In its sample, this clone was seen a few times. This receptor's antigen is unknown. Base-call qualities are not available, and no considerably larger clone is one nucleotide away. Study-level results and caveats: Compared with the 666-donor mean, donors in an Asian-associated ancestry cluster had fewer N-insertions in productive TCRs, according to a later genetic analysis. The cohort was sequenced for TCR beta chains only, and without alpha or paired-chain data the features that could be detected were limited. In a later analysis, HLA-associated TCR beta chains showed more clonal expansion and lower generation probabilities than non-associated chains that were equally common. A further reported finding was that TCR beta sequences accurately predicted the HLA-A and HLA-B alleles for most subjects in the first cohort. The sequencing pipeline was judged likely to have produced a cluster of highly shared sequence variants as a technical artifact. Because some donors lacked HLA typing at each locus, the association tests relied only on the typed subset. The authors suggested that the approach could potentially be extended to other disease states and immunological phenotypes. A few of the identified cytomegalovirus-associated TCR beta chains were confirmed in vitro to be specific for cytomegalovirus antigens. The 87-base-pair reads could not distinguish some IMGT-functional V segments, including TRBV6-2 and TRBV6-3, so those segments were excluded. In the study, about 150 TCR beta chains were listed as associated with cytomegalovirus. A later analysis found that TCR association rates varied across HLA loci, with DRB1 alleles showing the most associated TCRs and HLA-C alleles the fewest. A later analysis found that most CMV-associated TCR beta chains appeared HLA-restricted, with HLA associations seemingly driven largely by CMV exposure. In a later analysis, 15,000 to 20,000 TCR beta sequences were associated with specific HLA alleles at a false discovery rate of 0.05. Linkage disequilibrium might explain the correlated functional status among segregating V segments, but an unknown experimental factor could not be ruled out. An association between a missense DCLRE1C variant and V-gene and J-gene trimming of TCR beta chains was found in a later genetic analysis and replicated in an independent cohort. The classifier was reported to diagnose cytomegalovirus status with high specificity and sensitivity in both the original and validation cohorts. Most TCR sequences were observed very rarely across donors, whereas some public TCRs were present in many individuals. When HLA alleles, especially DR and DQ, strongly co-occurred, TCR associations were difficult to assign to individual alleles. An earlier analysis of around 600 of the donors showed that most TCR beta V segments appeared in productive rearrangements either about 87% or about 30% of the time, which broadly matched IMGT annotations. Presence/absence analyses assumed roughly uniform sequencing depth across donors, an assumption that may not hold. Because counts were too low, about 17 rarely observed V segments, including chromosome 9 orphons, were excluded from the earlier analysis of a few hundred of the donors. For the cohort, immune exposure information was limited to CMV serostatus. According to a later analysis, parvovirus B19, influenza, CMV and Epstein-Barr virus appeared linked to several top co-occurrence clusters.

The TCR was taken from a woman aged 40 to 55 in good health and CMV-seronegative. Sequencing was carried out using PBMCs. The V and J genes are TRBV14 and TRBJ2-2; 10 nucleotides in the junction match TRBD1. In nucleotides, the sequence is TGTGCCAGCACTGGGACAGGGGCCACCGGGGAGCTGTTTTTT. The encoded protein is CASTGTGATGELFF.